These 16 T cell receptor beta chains share one sample of origin, sequenced in a study of cytomegalovirus exposure and HLA in healthy donors. Only in-frame clones appear in the TCRdb table, and some are missing; sequencing was by immunoSEQ multiplex PCR. The repertoire holds a few hundred thousand clones, 80% to 90% seen once, with about 2.7% in the top ten. Sequencing was carried out using PBMCs. The receptors here all came from a woman aged 18-29 years in good health and CMV-seronegative.

The rearrangement joins TRBV4-1 to TRBJ2-7; 10 bases line up with TRBD1. This CDR3 has 15 residues. Trimming at V came to 4 bases and at J to 1 base, leaving 4 bases not matched to a gene. Per germline, CDR1 MGHRA and CDR2 YSYEKL. CDR3 residues: CASSPRDRGSYEQYF. The DNA of the CDR3 is TGCGCCAGCAGCCCCAGGGACAGGGGTTCCTACGAGCAGTACTTC.

The chain joins TRBV9 to TRBJ1-5; 9 bases fit TRBD1. V was pared by 0 bases and J by 7 bases, with 32 bases of the junction left unmatched. The CDR3 extends over 24 amino acids. CDR1 is SGDLS and CDR2 is YYNGEE in the germline V gene. CDR3 in DNA: TGTGCCAGCAGCGTAGTAAGGTTAGTAGTAAGGCTTACGGTGGAGGGACAGGGATCCCAGCCCCAGCATTTT. Translation gives CASSVVRLVVRLTVEGQGSQPQHF.

The chain links TRBV5-1 to TRBJ1-1; no clear D gene. V was pared by 4 bases and J by 6 bases, with 10 bases between. CDR1 and CDR2 from the germline V gene are SGHRS and YFSETQ. The length of the CDR3 is 12 residues. The CDR3 loop is CASSRGSAEAFF. The CDR3 DNA follows: TGCGCCAGCAGCCGAGGGTCGGCTGAAGCTTTCTTT.

This chain joins TRBV4-1 and TRBJ2-1; no definite D call. In germline, CDR1 is MGHRA, CDR2 YSYEKL. V dropped 2 bases and J dropped 0 bases, with 11 bases sitting between them. The CDR3 has 16 amino acids. The CDR3, as DNA: TGCGCCAGCAGCCAACCACTTACGAGCTCCTACAATGAGCAGTTCTTC. It translates to CASSQPLTSSYNEQFF.

V is TRBV2 and J is TRBJ1-5; 9 bases map to TRBD1. The CDR3 sequence is 17 residues long. V was pared by 4 bases and J by 4 bases, with 11 bases of the junction left unmatched. CDR1 SNHLY and CDR2 FYNNEI come from the germline V gene. CDR3 sequence: CASSGSGQGRVNQPQHF. In nucleotides, the CDR3 is TGTGCCAGCAGTGGTTCCGGACAGGGGAGGGTGAATCAGCCCCAGCATTTT.

The chain has TRBV19 and TRBJ2-1; 12 bases map to TRBD2. The V segment lost 5 bases and the J segment 6 bases; nucleotides outside the gene matches: 5. Germline-derived CDR1 and CDR2 are LNHDA and SQIVND (reference sequence). This CDR3 contains 15 residues. The CDR3 nucleotides read TGTGCCAGTAGTCGGACTAGCGGGACGCTCAATGAGCAGTTCTTC. Translated: CASSRTSGTLNEQFF.

As to this clone: This same CDR3 is encoded by further DNA sequences in the sample. The chain carries TRBV6-5 and TRBJ2-7, with D perhaps matching TRBD1 (5 bases). V shed 0 bases and J shed 2 bases, with 8 bases lying between them. From germline, CDR1 is MNHEY and CDR2 SVGAGI. The CDR3 covers 14 residues. This chain's CDR3 is CASSYSQGAYEQYF. The CDR3 region has the DNA TGTGCCAGCAGTTACTCGCAGGGCGCCTACGAGCAGTACTTC.

This sequence joins TRBV2 and TRBJ1-1; the D is unclear. The CDR3 length is 13 residues. The V gene's germline CDR1 is SNHLY and CDR2 FYNNEI. Trimming left V 3 bases short and J 5 bases short, with 10 bases between. In DNA, the CDR3 is TGTGCCAGCAGTGACCAGTTTGATACTGAAGCTTTCTTT. Amino acid sequence: CASSDQFDTEAFF. The full variable domain, rest sourced from reference TRBV2 and TRBJ1-1, is EPEVTQTPSHQVTQMGQEVILRCVPISNHLYFYWYRQILGQKVEFLVSFYNNEISEKSEIFDDQFSVERPDGSNFTLKIRSTKLEDSAMYFCASSDQFDTEAFFGQGTRLTVV.

This chain joins TRBV5-1 and TRBJ1-1; TRBD1 is a possible D gene (6 bases). CDR1 and CDR2 (germline): SGHRS, YFSETQ. The CDR3 runs to 13 residues. V was trimmed by 3 bases and J by 3 bases, leaving 9 bases between them. The DNA for the CDR3 is TGCGCCAGCAGCTCCCACAGGGACACTGAAGCTTTCTTT. As protein: CASSSHRDTEAFF. The entire variable domain, with the rest obtained from reference TRBV5-1 and TRBJ1-1, is as follows: KAGVTQTPRYLIKTRGQQVTLSCSPISGHRSVSWYQQTPGQGLQFLFEYFSETQRNKGNFPGRFSGRQFSNSRSEMNVSTLELGDSALYLCASSSHRDTEAFFGQGTRLTVV.

V gene TRBV28 combines with J gene TRBJ2-7; D is ambiguous. Trimming cost V 6 bases and J 0 bases, with 12 bases left between them. Germline CDR1 and CDR2: MDHEN and SYDVKM. This CDR3 is 14 amino acids long. This CDR3 is CASSTLSSSYEQYF. The CDR3, as DNA: TGTGCCAGCAGCACCCTTAGCAGCTCCTACGAGCAGTACTTC. Full variable domain (outside the CDR3, taken from reference TRBV28 and TRBJ2-7): DVKVTQSSRYLVKRTGEKVFLECVQDMDHENMFWYRQDPGLGLRLIYFSYDVKMKEKGDIPEGYSVSREKKERFSLILESASTNQTSMYLCASSTLSSSYEQYFGPGTRLTVT.

The rearrangement links TRBV9 to TRBJ2-1; 12 nucleotides agree with TRBD2. The trim removed 0 bases at V and 1 base at J, leaving 17 bases unmatched. Germline V gene data show CDR1 as SGDLS and CDR2 as YYNGEE. This CDR3 comprises 22 residues. In nucleotides, the CDR3 is TGTGCCAGCAGCGTAGGATTGGAGGGGACTAGCGGGTTTTTTTGGTCCTACAATGAGCAGTTCTTC. This encodes CASSVGLEGTSGFFWSYNEQFF.

V and J are TRBV4-1 and TRBJ2-7, with a possible D match to TRBD1 (7 bases). In germline, CDR1 is MGHRA, CDR2 YSYEKL. V was cut by 4 bases and J by 0 bases, with 13 bases left in between. CDR3 length: 15 residues. This chain's CDR3 is CASSPRQGGSYEQYF. In DNA form, the CDR3 reads TGCGCCAGCAGCCCCCGACAGGGAGGCTCCTACGAGCAGTACTTC.

The genes are TRBV18 and TRBJ2-7, with a possible D match to TRBD1 (7 bases). From germline, CDR1 is KGHSH and CDR2 LQKENI. This CDR3 comprises 17 residues. V was shortened by 2 bases and J by 6 bases, with 23 bases between the two germline ends. The CDR3 spells CASSPNPGGSWGVEQYF. CDR3 bases: TGTGCCAGCTCACCAAACCCAGGGGGGAGTTGGGGAGTCGAGCAGTACTTC. Drawing the rest from reference TRBV18 and TRBJ2-7, the complete variable domain is NAGVMQNPRHLVRRRGQEARLRCSPMKGHSHVYWYRQLPEEGLKFMVYLQKENIIDESGMPKERFSAEFPKEGPSILRIQQVVRGDSAAYFCASSPNPGGSWGVEQYFGPGTRLTVT.

The chain has TRBV4-1 and TRBJ2-2; weak D call: TRBD2 (5 bases). Trimming pared 1 base from V and 1 base from J, leaving 19 bases between. Germline V lookup: CDR1 MGHRA, CDR2 YSYEKL. This CDR3 has 19 amino acids. For the CDR3, the DNA is TGCGCCAGCAGCCAAGTCCTCCCGGACTGGAAGAAGAACACCGGGGAGCTGTTTTTT. Amino acid sequence: CASSQVLPDWKKNTGELFF.

This rearrangement joins TRBV6-5 to TRBJ1-5, with D tentatively TRBD1 (6 bases). The germline gives CDR1 MNHEY, CDR2 SVGAGI. This CDR3 contains 13 residues. The V end was cut by 5 bases, the J end by 7 bases, with 12 bases between. The CDR3 region has the DNA TGTGCCAGCAGTCGCACAGGGCAGCAGCCCCAGCATTTT. This gives the protein CASSRTGQQPQHF.

This clone was detected once. The chain combines TRBV27 with TRBJ2-2; D is possibly TRBD2 (6 bases). Per the germline V gene, CDR1 is MNHEY and CDR2 is SMNVEV (reference sequence). V was cut by 1 base and J by 6 bases, with 6 bases left in between. The CDR3 sequence is 13 residues long. The CDR3 bases are TGTGCCAGCAGTTTATGGGGGGCCGGGGAGCTGTTTTTT. This encodes CASSLWGAGELFF.